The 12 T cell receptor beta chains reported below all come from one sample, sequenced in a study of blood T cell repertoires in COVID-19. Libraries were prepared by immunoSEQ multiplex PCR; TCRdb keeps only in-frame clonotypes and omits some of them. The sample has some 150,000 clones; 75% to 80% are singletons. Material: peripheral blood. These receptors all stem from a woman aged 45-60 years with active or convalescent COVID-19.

The CDR3 protein is CASSPSLRGYTGNTIYF. CDR3 sequence (DNA): TGTGCCAGCTCACCATCGTTACGAGGTTATACTGGAAACACCATATATTTT. This sequence joins TRBV18 and TRBJ1-3; D not resolved. This CDR3 is 17 amino acids long. Germline lookup yields CDR1 KGHSH and CDR2 LQKENI. With 2 bases removed from V and 2 bases from J, the gap between germline ends came to 16 bases.

CDR3 sequence (DNA): TGTGCCAGTAGTACTTGGGACAGGGAAACCCCCCTCCACTTT. Translation gives CASSTWDRETPLHF. This chain links TRBV19 with TRBJ1-6; 9 nucleotides match TRBD1. This CDR3 comprises 14 residues. The germline V gene has CDR1 LNHDA and CDR2 SQIVND (reference sequence). Trimming cost V 4 bases and J 13 bases; bases outside gene matches: 8.

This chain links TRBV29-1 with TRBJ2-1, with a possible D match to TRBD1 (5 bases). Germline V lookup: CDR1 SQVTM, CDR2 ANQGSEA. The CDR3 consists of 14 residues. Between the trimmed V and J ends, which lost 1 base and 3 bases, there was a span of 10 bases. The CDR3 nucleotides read TGCAGCGTTGAAGGCCAGGGAATCTACAATGAGCAGTTCTTC. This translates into CSVEGQGIYNEQFF.

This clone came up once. The CDR3 is CASSLRTGTRQYF. The CDR3, as DNA: TGTGCCAGCAGCTTAAGGACCGGGACACGGCAGTACTTC. This chain connects TRBV7-6 to TRBJ2-7; weak D call: TRBD1 (6 bases). The V end was cut by 2 bases, the J end by 9 bases, with 14 bases between. Germline CDR1 SGHVS, CDR2 FNYEAQ. The CDR3 loop spans 13 amino acids.

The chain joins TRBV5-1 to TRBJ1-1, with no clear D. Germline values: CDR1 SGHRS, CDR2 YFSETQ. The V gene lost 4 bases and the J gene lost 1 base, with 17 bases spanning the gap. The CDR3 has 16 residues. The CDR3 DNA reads TGCGCCAGCAGCCCGTCCCAACGAACAGCGAACACTGAAGCTTTCTTT. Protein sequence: CASSPSQRTANTEAFF.

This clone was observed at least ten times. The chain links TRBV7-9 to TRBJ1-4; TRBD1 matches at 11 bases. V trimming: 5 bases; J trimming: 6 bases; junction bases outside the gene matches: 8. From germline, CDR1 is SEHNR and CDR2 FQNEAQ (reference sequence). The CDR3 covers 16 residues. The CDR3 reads CASSPGDRGSDEKLFF. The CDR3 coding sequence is TGTGCCAGCAGCCCTGGGGACAGGGGGTCCGATGAAAAACTGTTTTTT.

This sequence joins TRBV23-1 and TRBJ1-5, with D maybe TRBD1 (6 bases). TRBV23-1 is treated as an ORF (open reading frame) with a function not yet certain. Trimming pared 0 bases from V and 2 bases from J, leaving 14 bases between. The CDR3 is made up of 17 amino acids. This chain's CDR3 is CASSQSGGTCGNQPQHF. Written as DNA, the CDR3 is TGCGCCAGCAGTCAATCAGGGGGTACGTGCGGCAATCAGCCCCAGCATTTT.

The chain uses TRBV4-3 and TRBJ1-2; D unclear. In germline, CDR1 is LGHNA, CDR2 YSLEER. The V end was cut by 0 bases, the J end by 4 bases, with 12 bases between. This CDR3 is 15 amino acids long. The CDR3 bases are TGCGCCAGCAGCCAAGATCCCCAGGTGGGCTATGGCTACACCTTC. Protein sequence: CASSQDPQVGYGYTF.

This CDR3 reads CSAIETGKQFF. CDR3 in DNA: TGCAGTGCTATAGAAACGGGAAAGCAGTTCTTC. The chain links TRBV20-1 to TRBJ2-1, with D possibly being TRBD2 (5 bases). The ends were cut back, 4 bases at V and 11 bases at J, with 12 bases in the middle. There are 11 residues in the CDR3. Germline V lookup: CDR1 DFQATT, CDR2 SNEGSKA (reference sequence).

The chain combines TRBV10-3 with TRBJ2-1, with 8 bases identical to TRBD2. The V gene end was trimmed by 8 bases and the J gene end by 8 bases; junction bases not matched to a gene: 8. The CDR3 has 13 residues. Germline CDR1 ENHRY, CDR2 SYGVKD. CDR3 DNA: TGTGCCATCCTTAGCGGGATGGGCGATGAGCAGTTCTTC. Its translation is CAILSGMGDEQFF.

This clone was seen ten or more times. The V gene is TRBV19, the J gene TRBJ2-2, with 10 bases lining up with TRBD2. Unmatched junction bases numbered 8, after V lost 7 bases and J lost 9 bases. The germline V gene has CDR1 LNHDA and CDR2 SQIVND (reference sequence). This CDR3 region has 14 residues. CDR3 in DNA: TGTGCCAGTAAGGGACTAGCGACCGACCGGGAGCTGTTTTTT. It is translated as CASKGLATDRELFF. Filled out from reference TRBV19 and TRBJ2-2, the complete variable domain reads DGGITQSPKYLFRKEGQNVTLSCEQNLNHDAMYWYRQDPGQGLRLIYYSQIVNDFQKGDIAEGYSVSREKKESFPLTVTSAQKNPTAFYLCASKGLATDRELFFGEGSRLTVL.

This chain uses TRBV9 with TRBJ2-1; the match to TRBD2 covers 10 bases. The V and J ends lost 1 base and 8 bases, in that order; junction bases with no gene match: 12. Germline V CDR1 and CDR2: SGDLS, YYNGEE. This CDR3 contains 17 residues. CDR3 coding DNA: TGTGCCAGCAGCGTAACGGGGAGCGGGGGGGCGGTGCATGAGCAGTTCTTC. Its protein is CASSVTGSGGAVHEQFF. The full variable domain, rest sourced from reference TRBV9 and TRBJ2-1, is DSGVTQTPKHLITATGQRVTLRCSPRSGDLSVYWYQQSLDQGLQFLIQYYNGEERAKGNILERFSAQQFPDLHSELNLSSLELGDSALYFCASSVTGSGGAVHEQFFGPGTRLTVL.